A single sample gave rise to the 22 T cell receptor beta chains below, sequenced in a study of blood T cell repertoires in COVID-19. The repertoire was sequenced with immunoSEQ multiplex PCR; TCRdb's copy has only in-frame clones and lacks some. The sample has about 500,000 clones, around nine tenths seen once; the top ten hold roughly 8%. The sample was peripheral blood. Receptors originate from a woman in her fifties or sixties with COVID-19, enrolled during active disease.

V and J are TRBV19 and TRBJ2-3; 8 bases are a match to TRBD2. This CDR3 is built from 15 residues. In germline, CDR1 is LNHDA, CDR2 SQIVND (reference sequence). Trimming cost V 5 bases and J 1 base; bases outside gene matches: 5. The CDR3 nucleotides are TGTGCCAGTAGTGGGACTAGGACGGGCACAGATACGCAGTATTTT. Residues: CASSGTRTGTDTQYF.

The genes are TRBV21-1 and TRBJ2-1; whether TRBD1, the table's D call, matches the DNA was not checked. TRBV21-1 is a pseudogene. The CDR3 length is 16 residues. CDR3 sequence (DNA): TGTGCCAGCAGCTCCTCCGGGACAGGGCATAACAATGAGCAGTTCTTC. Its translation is CASSSSGTGHNNEQFF.

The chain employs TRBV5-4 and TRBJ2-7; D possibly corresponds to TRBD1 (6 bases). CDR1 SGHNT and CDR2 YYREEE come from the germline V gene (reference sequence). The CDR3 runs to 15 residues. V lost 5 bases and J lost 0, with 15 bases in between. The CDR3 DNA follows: TGTGCCAGCAGGGACGACAGGTTTAGCTCCTACGAGCAGTACTTC. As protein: CASRDDRFSSYEQYF.

CDR3 sequence reads: CAWSAGGSYNEQFF. The CDR3 bases are TGTGCCTGGAGTGCGGGAGGCTCCTACAATGAGCAGTTCTTC. The genes are TRBV30 and TRBJ2-1, with TRBD2 matching 7 bases. The CDR3 runs to 14 residues. J was trimmed by 0 bases and V by 1 base; bases with no gene match: 0. The germline V gene encodes CDR1 GTSNPN and CDR2 SVGIG (reference sequence).

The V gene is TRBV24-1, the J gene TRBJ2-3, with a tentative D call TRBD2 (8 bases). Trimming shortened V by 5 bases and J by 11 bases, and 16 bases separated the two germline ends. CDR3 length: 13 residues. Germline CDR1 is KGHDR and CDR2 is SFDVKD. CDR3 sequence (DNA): TGTGCCACCAGTGCCGTGACAGGGACTAGGCAGTATTTT. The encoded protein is CATSAVTGTRQYF.

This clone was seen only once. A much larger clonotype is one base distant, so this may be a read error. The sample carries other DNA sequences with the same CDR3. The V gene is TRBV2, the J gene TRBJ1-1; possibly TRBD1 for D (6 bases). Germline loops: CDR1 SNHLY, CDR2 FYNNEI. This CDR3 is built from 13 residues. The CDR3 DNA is TGTGCCGTGGGGGGGCAGCAGAACACTGAAGCTTTTTTT. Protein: CAVGGQQNTEAFF.

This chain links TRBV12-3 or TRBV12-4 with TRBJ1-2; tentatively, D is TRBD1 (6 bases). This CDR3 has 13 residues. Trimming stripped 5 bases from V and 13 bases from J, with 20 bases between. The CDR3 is CASSLTDRWGPTF. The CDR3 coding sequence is TGTGCCAGCAGTCTAACAGACAGGTGGGGCCCCACCTTC.

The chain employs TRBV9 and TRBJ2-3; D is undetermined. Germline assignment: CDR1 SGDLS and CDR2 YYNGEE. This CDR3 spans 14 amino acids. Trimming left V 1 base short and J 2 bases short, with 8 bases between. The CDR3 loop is CASSVLLNTDTQYF. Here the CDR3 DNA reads TGTGCCAGCAGCGTATTACTTAACACAGATACGCAGTATTTT. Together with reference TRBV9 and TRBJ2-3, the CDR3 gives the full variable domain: DSGVTQTPKHLITATGQRVTLRCSPRSGDLSVYWYQQSLDQGLQFLIQYYNGEERAKGNILERFSAQQFPDLHSELNLSSLELGDSALYFCASSVLLNTDTQYFGPGTRLTVL.

The CDR3 bases are TGTGCCATCAGTGAAATTAAGGCTAGCGGGGAAAATGAGCAGTTCTTC. Protein: CAISEIKASGENEQFF. The chain carries TRBV10-3 and TRBJ2-1, with TRBD2 identical over 9 bases. The germline V gene encodes CDR1 ENHRY and CDR2 SYGVKD. V shed 3 bases, J shed 7 bases, and the junction held 10 bases outside the gene matches. CDR3 length: 16 residues.

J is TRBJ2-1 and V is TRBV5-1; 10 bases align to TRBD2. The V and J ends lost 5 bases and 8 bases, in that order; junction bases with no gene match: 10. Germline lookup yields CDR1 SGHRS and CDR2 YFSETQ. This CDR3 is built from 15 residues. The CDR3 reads CASRRSGGAEDEQFF. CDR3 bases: TGCGCCAGCAGGCGGAGCGGGGGGGCCGAGGATGAGCAGTTCTTC.

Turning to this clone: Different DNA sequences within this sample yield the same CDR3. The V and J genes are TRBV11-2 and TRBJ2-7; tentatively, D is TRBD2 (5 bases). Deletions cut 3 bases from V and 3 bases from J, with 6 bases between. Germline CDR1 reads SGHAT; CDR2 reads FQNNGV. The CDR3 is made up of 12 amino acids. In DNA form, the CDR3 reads TGTGCCAGCAGCTTGGCGGGCTACGAGCAGTACTTC. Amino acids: CASSLAGYEQYF.

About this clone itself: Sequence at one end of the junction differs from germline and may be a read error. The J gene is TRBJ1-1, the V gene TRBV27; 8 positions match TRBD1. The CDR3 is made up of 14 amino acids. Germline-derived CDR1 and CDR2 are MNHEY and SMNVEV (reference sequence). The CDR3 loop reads CASSLGSGTGPTLF. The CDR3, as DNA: TGTGCCAGCAGTTTGGGATCCGGGACAGGCCCCACTCTCTTT.

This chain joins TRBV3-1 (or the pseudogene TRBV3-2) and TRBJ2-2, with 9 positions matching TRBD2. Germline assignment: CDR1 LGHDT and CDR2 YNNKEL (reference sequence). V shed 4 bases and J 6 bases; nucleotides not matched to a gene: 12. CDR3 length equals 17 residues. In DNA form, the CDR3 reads TGTGCCAGCAGCCCTTCCGGGACTAGCCCTGGGGCCGGGGAGCTGTTTTTT. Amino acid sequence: CASSPSGTSPGAGELFF.

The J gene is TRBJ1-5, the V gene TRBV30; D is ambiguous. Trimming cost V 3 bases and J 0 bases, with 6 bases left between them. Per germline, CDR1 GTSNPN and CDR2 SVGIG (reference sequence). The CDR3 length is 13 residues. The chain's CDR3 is CAWSPGSNQPQHF. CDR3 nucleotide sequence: TGTGCCTGGAGCCCGGGTAGCAATCAGCCCCAGCATTTT.

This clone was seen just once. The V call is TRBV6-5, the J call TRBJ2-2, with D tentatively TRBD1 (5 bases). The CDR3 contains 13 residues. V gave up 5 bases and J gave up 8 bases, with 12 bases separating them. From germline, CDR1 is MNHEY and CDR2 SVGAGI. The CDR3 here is CASSRSRVGELFF. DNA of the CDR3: TGTGCCAGCAGTCGCTCCAGGGTGGGGGAGCTGTTTTTT.

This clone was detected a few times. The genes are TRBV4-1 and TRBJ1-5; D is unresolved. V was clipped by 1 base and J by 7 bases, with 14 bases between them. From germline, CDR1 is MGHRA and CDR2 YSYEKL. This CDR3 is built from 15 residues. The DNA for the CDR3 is TGCGCCAGCAGCCAAGGACGGCGACCGGAGCAGCCCCAGCATTTT. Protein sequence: CASSQGRRPEQPQHF.

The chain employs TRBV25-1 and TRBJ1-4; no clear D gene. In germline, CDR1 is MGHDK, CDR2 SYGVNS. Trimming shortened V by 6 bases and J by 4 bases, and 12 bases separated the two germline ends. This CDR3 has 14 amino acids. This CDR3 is CASSLGGYNEKLFF. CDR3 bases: TGTGCCAGCAGCCTAGGAGGTTATAATGAAAAACTGTTTTTT.

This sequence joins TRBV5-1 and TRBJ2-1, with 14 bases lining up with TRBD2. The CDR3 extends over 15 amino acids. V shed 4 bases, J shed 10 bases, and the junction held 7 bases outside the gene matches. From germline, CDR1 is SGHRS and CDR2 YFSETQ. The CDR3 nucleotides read TGCGCCAGCAGCCCCGGGACTAGCGGGGGTCGGGAGCAGTTCTTC. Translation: CASSPGTSGGREQFF.

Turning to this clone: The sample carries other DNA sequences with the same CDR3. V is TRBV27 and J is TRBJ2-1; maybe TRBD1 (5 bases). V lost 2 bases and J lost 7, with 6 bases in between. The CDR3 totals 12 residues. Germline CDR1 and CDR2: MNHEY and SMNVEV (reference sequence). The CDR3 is CASSLGANEQFF. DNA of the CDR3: TGTGCCAGCAGTTTAGGGGCTAATGAGCAGTTCTTC.

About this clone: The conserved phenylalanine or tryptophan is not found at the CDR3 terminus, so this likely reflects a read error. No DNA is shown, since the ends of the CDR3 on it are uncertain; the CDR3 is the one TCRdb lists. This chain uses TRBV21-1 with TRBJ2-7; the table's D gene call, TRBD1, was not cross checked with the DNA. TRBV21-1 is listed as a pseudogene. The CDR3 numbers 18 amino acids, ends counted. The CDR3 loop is CASSKEGPLTGQPLQVII.

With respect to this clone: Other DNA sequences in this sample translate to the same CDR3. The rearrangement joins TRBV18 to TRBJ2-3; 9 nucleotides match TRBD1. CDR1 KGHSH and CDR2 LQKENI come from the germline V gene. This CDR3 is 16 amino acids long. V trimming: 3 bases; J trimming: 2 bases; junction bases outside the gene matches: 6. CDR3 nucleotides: TGTGCCAGCTCACCGCTAGGACAGGGGAACACAGATACGCAGTATTTT. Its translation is CASSPLGQGNTDTQYF.

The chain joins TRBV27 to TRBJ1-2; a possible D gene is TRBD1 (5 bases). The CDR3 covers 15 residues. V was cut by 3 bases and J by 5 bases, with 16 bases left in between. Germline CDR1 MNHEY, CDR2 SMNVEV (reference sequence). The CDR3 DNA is TGTGCCAGCAGTTTGATGGGGCGCGGTGATTATGGCTACACCTTC. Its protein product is CASSLMGRGDYGYTF.